This TCR beta chain was found in a study of vaccination and CD4 T cells after COVID-19. Cultured CD4+ T-cell DNA underwent Oncomine TCR Beta short-read sequencing. TCRdb independently ran MiXCR on the PCR reads; one entry per CDR3 protein. The sample holds a few thousand distinct CDR3 sequences; about 34% are singletons and the top ten take about a third. As for treatment: 10-day PBMC culture with coronavirus spike peptide pools or control peptides (ViraFEST assay). Of note for this clonotype: No antigen is known for it.

The receptor's source is a human donor who had recovered from COVID-19. Sequenced material: CD4+ T cells from blood, cultured in vitro.

CDR3 sequence: CASSNLNTEAFF. For the CDR3, the DNA is TGTGCCAGCAGCAATTTGAACACTGAAGCTTTCTTT. The chain couples TRBV6-1 to TRBJ1-1; D uncertain. V shed 6 bases and J shed 0 bases, with 5 bases lying between them. The CDR3 loop spans 12 amino acids. Looked up from germline, CDR1 is MNHNS and CDR2 is SASEGT.